Below, 18 T cell receptor beta chains from the same sample are listed, as sequenced in a study of OX40 agonist ivuxolimab in advanced cancers. Profiled with immunoSEQ multiplex PCR; TCRdb holds only in-frame clones, not every one. The data show fewer than 30,000 clones, approximately 86% seen once. This sample comprised CD4+ or CD8+ T cells sorted from blood, obtained in a trial of the OX40 agonist ivuxolimab. These receptor sequences come from an adult with an advanced solid tumor such as melanoma, head and neck, liver or kidney cancer.

The genes are TRBV6-6 and TRBJ2-3, with 7 bases that match TRBD1. Losses at the gene ends were 6 bases for V and 0 bases for J; bases not matched to a gene: 6. The germline V gene encodes CDR1 MNHNY and CDR2 SVGAGI (reference sequence). The CDR3 contains 15 residues. The DNA for the CDR3 is TGTGCCAGCAGCCCGACAGGGTCGAGCACAGATACGCAGTATTTT. It is translated as CASSPTGSSTDTQYF.

The genes are TRBV27 and TRBJ1-1, with 7 bases fitting TRBD1. The germline CDR1 and CDR2 sequences are MNHEY and SMNVEV (reference sequence). This CDR3 region has 16 residues. V was clipped by 5 bases and J by 3 bases; unmatched bases: 12. The DNA for the CDR3 is TGTGCCAGCAGTCCAATTCCTACAGGGGTAGACACTGAAGCTTTCTTT. This sequence encodes CASSPIPTGVDTEAFF.

J is TRBJ2-7 and V is TRBV4-1, with TRBD1 matching 9 bases. CDR3 length: 16 residues. CDR1 MGHRA and CDR2 YSYEKL come from the germline V gene. The junction had 4 bases not matched to a gene; V was cut back by 1 base and J by 0 bases. The CDR3 is CASSQGKTGGSYEQYF. The DNA of the CDR3 is TGCGCCAGCAGCCAAGGGAAGACAGGGGGCTCCTACGAGCAGTACTTC.

This chain uses TRBV27 with TRBJ1-5; D might be TRBD1 (6 bases). The CDR3 is 15 amino acids. V was pared by 6 bases and J by 0 bases, with 12 bases between. The V gene's germline CDR1 is MNHEY and CDR2 SMNVEV (reference sequence). In DNA, the CDR3 is TGTGCCAGCAGCCTACAGGGTTATAGCAATCAGCCCCAGCATTTT. Translated, it gives CASSLQGYSNQPQHF.

The chain has TRBV27 and TRBJ2-2; TRBD1 matches 8 bases. V lost 6 bases and J lost 7; bases outside the gene matches: 4. The CDR3 runs to 13 residues. Germline CDR1 reads MNHEY; CDR2 reads SMNVEV (reference sequence). The CDR3 is CASSIRGLGELFF. The CDR3 nucleotides read TGTGCCAGCAGCATCAGGGGGCTCGGGGAGCTGTTTTTT.

This chain connects TRBV27 to TRBJ2-7, with D possibly being TRBD2 (6 bases). CDR3 length: 13 amino acids. Germline CDR1 and CDR2: MNHEY and SMNVEV (reference sequence). Between the trimmed V and J ends, which lost 0 bases and 4 bases, there was a span of 7 bases. The CDR3 DNA reads as TGTGCCAGCAGTTTATCGAGCGGGTACGAGCAGTACTTC. Amino acid sequence: CASSLSSGYEQYF.

This sequence joins TRBV29-1 and TRBJ2-3; D perhaps matches TRBD1 (6 bases). CDR3 length: 14 residues. Germline V lookup: CDR1 SQVTM, CDR2 ANQGSEA. V gave up 6 bases and J gave up 0 bases, with 13 bases separating them. CDR3 loop: CSVIQGRSTDTQYF. CDR3 bases: TGCAGCGTGATACAGGGCAGAAGCACAGATACGCAGTATTTT.

This clone was seen more than once but under ten times. This same CDR3 is encoded by further DNA sequences in the sample. This CDR3 is CASSQGGALNTEAFF. Here the CDR3 DNA reads TGTGCCAGCAGCCAAGGCGGGGCCCTGAACACTGAAGCTTTCTTT. V is TRBV14 and J is TRBJ1-1, with a weak D call TRBD1 (5 bases). Germline values: CDR1 SGHDN, CDR2 FVKESK. The V end lost 1 base, the J end lost 0 bases, and 9 bases lay between the germline ends. The CDR3 contains 15 residues.

The genes are TRBV29-1 and TRBJ2-2, with TRBD2 identical over 7 bases. This CDR3 has 14 amino acids. The J segment lost 0 bases and the V segment lost 3 bases, leaving 1 base of the junction unmatched. Per the germline V gene, CDR1 is SQVTM and CDR2 is ANQGSEA. CDR3 bases: TGCAGCGTTGACGGGGGGACGAACACCGGGGAGCTGTTTTTT. Translated: CSVDGGTNTGELFF.

This clone appeared once. The V call is TRBV19, the J call TRBJ2-3, with 7 bases that match TRBD1. The CDR3 has 17 residues. The germline CDR1 and CDR2 sequences are LNHDA and SQIVND (reference sequence). The J segment lost 3 bases and the V segment lost 4 bases, leaving 13 bases of the junction unmatched. This CDR3 reads CASSTEASGTVTDTQYF. CDR3 nucleotides: TGTGCCAGTAGTACCGAAGCATCCGGGACAGTTACAGATACGCAGTATTTT.

The chain has TRBV13 and TRBJ2-3; D uncertain. The CDR3 covers 14 residues. Trimming removed 3 bases at V and 0 bases at J, with 7 bases between. Germline CDR1 is PRHDT and CDR2 is FYEKMQ (reference sequence). The CDR3 loop reads CASSFGGSTDTQYF. For the CDR3, the DNA is TGTGCCAGCAGCTTTGGCGGCAGCACAGATACGCAGTATTTT.

This clone was observed a few times. V is TRBV9 and J is TRBJ1-2; 10 bases are shared with TRBD1. The germline CDR1 and CDR2 sequences are SGDLS and YYNGEE. With V trimmed by 4 bases and J by 4 bases, 10 bases remained unmatched. The length of the CDR3 is 16 residues. The CDR3 nucleotides are TGTGCCAGCAGCTCCCCCCGGGACAGGGGACCCTATGGCTACACCTTC. Its translation: CASSSPRDRGPYGYTF.

The rearrangement joins TRBV4-1 to TRBJ1-1; D is uncertain. The CDR3 consists of 16 residues. CDR1 and CDR2 (germline): MGHRA, YSYEKL. V gave up 0 bases and J gave up 1 base, with 12 bases separating them. The CDR3 bases are TGCGCCAGCAGCCAAGATGAGAACAGCTGGAACACTGAAGCTTTCTTT. Protein: CASSQDENSWNTEAFF.

The V and J genes are TRBV4-1 and TRBJ1-4; no firm D call. Looked up from germline, CDR1 is MGHRA and CDR2 is YSYEKL. The CDR3 length is 16 residues. The V and J ends lost 4 bases and 4 bases respectively, with 16 bases between them. In nucleotides, the CDR3 is TGCGCCAGCAGCCCCTCAAGTAGAGGGCTTAATGAAAAACTGTTTTTT. Translating gives CASSPSSRGLNEKLFF.

V usage is TRBV6-6 and J usage is TRBJ1-1; TRBD1 is a possible D gene (6 bases). V lost 11 bases and J lost 0, with 13 bases in between. The CDR3 length is 13 residues. Per germline, CDR1 MNHNY and CDR2 SVGAGI (reference sequence). Here the CDR3 DNA reads TGTGCCGGAAACAGGGAGCTGAACACTGAAGCTTTCTTT. It encodes CAGNRELNTEAFF.

Regarding this clone: Additional DNA sequences in this sample encode the identical CDR3. CDR3: CASSPGPNYEQYF. CDR3 DNA: TGTGCCAGCAGTCCAGGACCAAACTACGAGCAGTACTTC. V and J are TRBV7-6 and TRBJ2-7; no definite D call. Germline assignment: CDR1 SGHVS and CDR2 FNYEAQ. The V end lost 6 bases, the J end lost 3 bases, and 12 bases lay between the germline ends. This CDR3 has 13 amino acids.

The DNA of the CDR3 is TGTGCCAGCAGTTACAGGGGAGGAGAGACCCAGTACTTC. Residues: CASSYRGGETQYF. The chain is built from TRBV6-5 and TRBJ2-5; D is possibly TRBD2 (6 bases). Trimming removed 2 bases from V and 4 bases from J, with 8 bases in between. The CDR3 is 13 amino acids. CDR1 is MNHEY, CDR2 SVGAGI, per germline.

The gene calls are TRBV4-1 and TRBJ1-1, with D maybe TRBD1 (6 bases). V lost 2 bases, J lost 7 bases, and 14 bases lay in between. Germline V gene sequence: CDR1 MGHRA, CDR2 YSYEKL. The CDR3 has 14 residues. The CDR3, as DNA: TGCGCCAGCAGCCAAACTATAACAGGGCGTGAAGCTTTCTTT. Its protein product is CASSQTITGREAFF.